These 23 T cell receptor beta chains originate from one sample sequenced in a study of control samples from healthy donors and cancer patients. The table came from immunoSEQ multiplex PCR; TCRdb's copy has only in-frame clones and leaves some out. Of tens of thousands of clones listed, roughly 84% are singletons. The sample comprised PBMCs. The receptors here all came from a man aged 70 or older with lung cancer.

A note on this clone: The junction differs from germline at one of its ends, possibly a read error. The CDR3 reads CASSLAGGTPFF. CDR3 bases: TGCGCCAGCAGCTTGGCCGGGGGGACCCCTTTCTTC. The chain employs TRBV5-1 and TRBJ2-7; TRBD2 matches 7 bases. The CDR3 is 12 residues long. The germline V gene has CDR1 SGHRS and CDR2 YFSETQ. Drawing the rest from reference TRBV5-1 and TRBJ2-7, the complete variable domain is KAGVTQTPRYLIKTRGQQVTLSCSPISGHRSVSWYQQTPGQGLQFLFEYFSETQRNKGNFPGRFSGRQFSNSRSEMNVSTLELGDSALYLCASSLAGGTPFFGPGTRLTVT.

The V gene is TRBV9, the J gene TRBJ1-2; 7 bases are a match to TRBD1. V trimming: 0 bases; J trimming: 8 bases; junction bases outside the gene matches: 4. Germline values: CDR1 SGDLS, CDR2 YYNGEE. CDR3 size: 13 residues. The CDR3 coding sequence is TGTGCCAGCAGCGTAGGAGGGGGCTGGGGCTACACCTTC. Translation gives CASSVGGGWGYTF. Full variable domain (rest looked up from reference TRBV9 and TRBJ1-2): DSGVTQTPKHLITATGQRVTLRCSPRSGDLSVYWYQQSLDQGLQFLIQYYNGEERAKGNILERFSAQQFPDLHSELNLSSLELGDSALYFCASSVGGGWGYTFGSGTRLTVV.

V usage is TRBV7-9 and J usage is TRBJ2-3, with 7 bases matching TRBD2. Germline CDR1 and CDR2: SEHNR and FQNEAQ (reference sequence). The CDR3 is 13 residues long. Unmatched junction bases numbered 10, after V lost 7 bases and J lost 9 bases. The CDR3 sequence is CASTAGRAGTQYF. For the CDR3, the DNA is TGTGCCAGCACCGCGGGGAGGGCTGGGACGCAGTATTTT.

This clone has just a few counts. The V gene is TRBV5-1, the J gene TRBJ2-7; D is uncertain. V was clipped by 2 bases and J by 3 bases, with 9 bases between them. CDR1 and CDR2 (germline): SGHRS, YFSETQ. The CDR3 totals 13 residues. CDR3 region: CASSLSSGYEQYF. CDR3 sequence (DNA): TGCGCCAGCAGCTTAAGTAGTGGCTACGAGCAGTACTTC.

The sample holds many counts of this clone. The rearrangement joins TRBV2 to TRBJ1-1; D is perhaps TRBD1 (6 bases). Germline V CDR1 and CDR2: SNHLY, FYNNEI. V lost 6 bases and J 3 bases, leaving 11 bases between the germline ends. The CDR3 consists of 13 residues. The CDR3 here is CASRVQGYTEAFF. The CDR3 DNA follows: TGTGCCAGCAGGGTTCAGGGGTACACTGAAGCTTTCTTT.

CDR3 loop: CASSVDRSYEQYF. The CDR3, as DNA: TGTGCCAGCAGCGTTGACAGATCCTACGAGCAGTACTTC. This chain connects TRBV5-6 to TRBJ2-7; possible D gene TRBD1, 5 bases. V shed 4 bases and J shed 1 base, with 9 bases lying between them. CDR1 SGHDT and CDR2 YYEEEE come from the germline V gene. This CDR3 is built from 13 residues.

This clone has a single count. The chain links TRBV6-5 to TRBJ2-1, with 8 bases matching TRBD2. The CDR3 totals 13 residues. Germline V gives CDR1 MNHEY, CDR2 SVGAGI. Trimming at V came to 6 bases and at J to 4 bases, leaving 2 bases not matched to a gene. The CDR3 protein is CASRGGGYNEQFF. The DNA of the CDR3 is TGTGCCAGCAGGGGCGGGGGGTACAATGAGCAGTTCTTC.

In DNA, the CDR3 is TGTGCCAGCAGTTTCGGGGGGCTGACCTACGAGCAGTACTTC. Protein sequence: CASSFGGLTYEQYF. The chain joins TRBV6-5 to TRBJ2-7; possible D gene TRBD2, 7 bases. This CDR3 contains 14 residues. V shed 4 bases and J shed 2 bases, with 12 bases lying between them. Germline assignment: CDR1 MNHEY and CDR2 SVGAGI.

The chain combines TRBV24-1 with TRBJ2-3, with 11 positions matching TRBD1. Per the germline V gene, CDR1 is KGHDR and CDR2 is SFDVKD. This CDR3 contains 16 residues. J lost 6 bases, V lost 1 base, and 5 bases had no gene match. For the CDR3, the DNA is TGTGCCACCAGTGATTTTGGGACAGGGGGATATGATACGCAGTATTTT. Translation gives CATSDFGTGGYDTQYF.

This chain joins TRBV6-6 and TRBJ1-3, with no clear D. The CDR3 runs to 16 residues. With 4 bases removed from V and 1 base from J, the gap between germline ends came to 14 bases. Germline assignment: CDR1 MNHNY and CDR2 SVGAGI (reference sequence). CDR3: CASSSTLKLSGNTIYF. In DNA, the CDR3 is TGTGCCAGCAGTTCCACCTTAAAGCTTTCTGGAAACACCATATATTTT.

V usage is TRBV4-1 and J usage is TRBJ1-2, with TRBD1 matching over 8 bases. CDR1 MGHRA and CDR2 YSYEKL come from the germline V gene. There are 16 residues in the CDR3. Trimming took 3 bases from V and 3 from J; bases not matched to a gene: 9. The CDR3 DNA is TGCGCCAGCAGCCAGCAATCAGGGGGCGCGGACTATGGCTACACCTTC. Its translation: CASSQQSGGADYGYTF.

DNA for the CDR3: TGTGCCAGCAGCGGCAACTCGGGACTAGCTTTGATCCAAGAGACCCAGTACTTC. This gives the protein CASSGNSGLALIQETQYF. The chain links TRBV9 to TRBJ2-5; the match to TRBD2 covers 9 bases. The CDR3 consists of 18 residues. CDR1 and CDR2 (germline): SGDLS, YYNGEE. Losses at the gene ends were 3 bases for V and 1 base for J; bases not matched to a gene: 13. Drawing the rest from reference TRBV9 and TRBJ2-5, the complete variable domain is DSGVTQTPKHLITATGQRVTLRCSPRSGDLSVYWYQQSLDQGLQFLIQYYNGEERAKGNILERFSAQQFPDLHSELNLSSLELGDSALYFCASSGNSGLALIQETQYFGPGTRLLVL.

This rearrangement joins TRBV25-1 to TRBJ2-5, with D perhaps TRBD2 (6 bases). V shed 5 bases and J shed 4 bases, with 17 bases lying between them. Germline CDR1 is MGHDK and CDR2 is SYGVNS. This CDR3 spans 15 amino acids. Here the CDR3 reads CASSSPGPRGETQYF. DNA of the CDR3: TGTGCCAGCAGTAGCCCCGGACCGCGGGGAGAGACCCAGTACTTC.

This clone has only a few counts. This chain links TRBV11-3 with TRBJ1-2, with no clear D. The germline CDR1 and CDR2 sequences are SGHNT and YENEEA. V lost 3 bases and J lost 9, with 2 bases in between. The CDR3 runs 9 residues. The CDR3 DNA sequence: TGTGCCAGCAGCTTTCGCTACACCTTC. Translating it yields CASSFRYTF.

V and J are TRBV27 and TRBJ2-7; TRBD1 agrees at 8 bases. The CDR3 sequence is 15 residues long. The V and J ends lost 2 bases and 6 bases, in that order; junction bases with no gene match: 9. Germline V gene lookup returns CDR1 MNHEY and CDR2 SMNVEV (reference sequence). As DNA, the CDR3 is TGTGCCAGCAGTTTAAGCCCAGGCAGGGGGCGCGAGCAGTACTTC. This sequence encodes CASSLSPGRGREQYF.

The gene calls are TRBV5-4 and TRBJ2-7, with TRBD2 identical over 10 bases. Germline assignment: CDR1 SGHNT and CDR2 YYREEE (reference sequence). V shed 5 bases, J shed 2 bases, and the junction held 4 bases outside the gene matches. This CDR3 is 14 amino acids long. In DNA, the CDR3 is TGTGCCAGCAGAGTAGCGGGGGGAACCTACGAGCAGTACTTC. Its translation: CASRVAGGTYEQYF. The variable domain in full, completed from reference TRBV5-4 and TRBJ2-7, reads ETGVTQSPTHLIKTRGQQVTLRCSSQSGHNTVSWYQQALGQGPQFIFQYYREEENGRGNFPPRFSGLQFPNYSSELNVNALELDDSALYLCASRVAGGTYEQYFGPGTRLTVT.

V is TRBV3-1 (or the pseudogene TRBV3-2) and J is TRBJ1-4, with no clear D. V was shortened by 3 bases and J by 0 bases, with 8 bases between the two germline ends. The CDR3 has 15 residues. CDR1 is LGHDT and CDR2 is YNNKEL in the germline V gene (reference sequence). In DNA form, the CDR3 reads TGTGCCAGCAGCCAGCTCCAGGCAACTAATGAAAAACTGTTTTTT. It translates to CASSQLQATNEKLFF.

The CDR3: CASSYKGQGTSYEQYF. DNA for the CDR3: TGTGCCAGCAGTTACAAGGGACAGGGGACCTCCTACGAGCAGTACTTC. This rearrangement joins TRBV6-5 to TRBJ2-7, with 10 nucleotides matching TRBD1. Trimming took 2 bases from V and 0 from J; bases not matched to a gene: 4. The germline CDR1 and CDR2 sequences are MNHEY and SVGAGI. The CDR3 consists of 16 residues.

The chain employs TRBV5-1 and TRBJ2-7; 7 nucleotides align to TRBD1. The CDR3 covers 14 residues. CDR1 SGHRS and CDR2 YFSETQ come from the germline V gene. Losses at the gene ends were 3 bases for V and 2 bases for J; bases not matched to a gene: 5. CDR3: CASSSTGTAYEQYF. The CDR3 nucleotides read TGCGCCAGCAGCTCCACCGGGACAGCCTACGAGCAGTACTTC.

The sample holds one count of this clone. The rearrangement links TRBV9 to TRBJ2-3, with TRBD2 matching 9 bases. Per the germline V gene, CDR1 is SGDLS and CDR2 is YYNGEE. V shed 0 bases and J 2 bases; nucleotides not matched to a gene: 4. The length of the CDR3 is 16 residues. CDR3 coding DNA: TGTGCCAGCAGCGTAGGGCTAGCGGGGAACACAGATACGCAGTATTTT. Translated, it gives CASSVGLAGNTDTQYF.

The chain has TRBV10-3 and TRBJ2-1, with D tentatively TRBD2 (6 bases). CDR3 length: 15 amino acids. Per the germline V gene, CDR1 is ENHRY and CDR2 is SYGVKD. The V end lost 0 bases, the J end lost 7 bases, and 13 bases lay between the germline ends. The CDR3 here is CAISESRLARNEQFF. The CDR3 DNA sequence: TGTGCCATCAGTGAGTCTCGGCTAGCGAGGAATGAGCAGTTCTTC.

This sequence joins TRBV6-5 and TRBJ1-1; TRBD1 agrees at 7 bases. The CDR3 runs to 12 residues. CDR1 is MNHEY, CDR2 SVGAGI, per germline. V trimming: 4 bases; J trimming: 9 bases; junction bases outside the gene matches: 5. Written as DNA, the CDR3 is TGTGCCAGCAGTTCCACAGGGGAGAAAGCTTTCTTT. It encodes CASSSTGEKAFF.

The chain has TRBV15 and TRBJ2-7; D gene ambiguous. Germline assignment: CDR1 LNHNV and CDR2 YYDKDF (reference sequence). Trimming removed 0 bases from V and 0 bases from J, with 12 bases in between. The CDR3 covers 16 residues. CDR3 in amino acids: CATSRDPARSSYEQYF. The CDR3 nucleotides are TGTGCCACCAGCAGAGATCCGGCCAGGAGCTCCTACGAGCAGTACTTC.